The present TCR beta chain was sequenced within a study of cytomegalovirus exposure and HLA in healthy donors (dated by TCRdb to 2016 to 2017). Regarding the research as a whole: According to an earlier analysis of 587 of the donors, about 180 million T cells yielded some 120 million unique TCR beta sequences and approximately 300 Gb of sequence data. An early release that covered roughly 600 HLA-typed donors contained 250 to 350 gigabases of sequencing data and around 80 million unique TCR sequences. Among the approximately 400 genotyped donors, 81% belonged to the genetic ancestry cluster associated with self-reported Caucasian donors. The study aimed to test whether signatures of past pathogen exposure could be identified by cataloging public T cell receptors. Using immunosequencing, the study profiled T cell repertoires from fewer than 850 subjects and related those repertoires to cytomegalovirus serostatus. In addition to the first cohort of around 670 subjects, a separate validation cohort of approximately 120 different subjects was used. To predict cytomegalovirus infection status, the study combined high-throughput TCR immunosequencing, statistical association of individual TCRs with disease status, and machine learning. To study patterns of TCR occurrence, a later analysis re-analyzed previously published TCR beta repertoires from 666 donors and added high-resolution HLA genotyping. Rather than using new phenotypic data, the later analysis identified candidate immune exposures from TCR beta sequences and from how often those sequences occurred across donors. An earlier analysis of about 600 of the donors used high-throughput TCR beta sequencing to judge whether each TCR beta V gene segment behaved as functional or pseudogenic. Donor age, sex, ethnicity and CMV serostatus were compiled together with the repertoire data. In a later genetic analysis, genome-wide SNP genotypes for about three fifths of the roughly 670 donors were used, and that subset was treated as a discovery cohort. Every repertoire in the discovery cohort had been generated on one and the same sequencing platform. HLA typing covered class I and class II loci at four-digit resolution. The number of typed donors differed by locus: 629-630 for A, B, C, DRB1 and DQB1; 500 to 550 for DQA1; 600 to 610 for DPA1; and about 450 for DPB1. Roughly five DR-DQ haplotypes were handled as single units for association and clustering because linkage in the cohort was strong. Across 398 genotyped donors of the cohort, an average of 235,054 unique TCR beta nucleotide sequences per donor were sequenced, and roughly a sixth of those sequences were non-productive.

Preparation of the library involved the immunoSEQ multiplex PCR assay. The multiplex PCR relied on a mix of 60 forward primers for TCR Vbeta segments and 13 reverse primers for TCR Jbeta segments. A multiplex PCR assay on genomic DNA amplified the CDR3 region of rearranged TCR beta genes. On the Illumina HiSeq System, the amplified TCR beta libraries were sequenced as 87-base-pair reads. In the paper's pipeline: In a later analysis, some 80 million unique TCR beta chains were counted across the roughly 700 repertoires, and around 10 million of these chains were shared by at least two donors. Raw reads were error-corrected and collapsed into unique sequences by a nearest-neighbor algorithm in which closely related sequences were merged to remove PCR and sequencing errors. To assign V, D and J gene segments, CDR3 sequences were aligned to IMGT reference sequences. Each retained sequence needed at least a six-nucleotide match to both a V gene segment and a J gene segment. A rearrangement was called productive if the CDR3 had no stop codons and remained in frame with V and J, and every other rearrangement was called non-productive. CDR3 was defined by IMGT convention, running from the second conserved V-encoded cysteine to the conserved J-encoded phenylalanine. Sequences without an unambiguous match to a single V gene segment were excluded from the earlier analysis of a few hundred of the donors. An earlier analysis of a few hundred of the donors called V segments functional above 56.7% productive rearrangements and segregating when the between-donor standard deviation exceeded 5%. A statistical classification framework was developed to diagnose cytomegalovirus status using the catalog of TCR beta chain sequences. In a later analysis, TCR nucleotide sequences were compared against IMGT/GENE-DB human TR gene sequences so that V and J genes could be assigned. A later analysis assigned CDR3 sequences and most-parsimonious VDJ recombination scenarios with the TCRdist pipeline. In a later analysis, each TCR beta chain was defined by its CDR3 amino acid sequence together with its V-gene family, and reads without a unique V-gene family were excluded. A later analysis removed 600 or so highly shared, low-generation-probability nucleotide sequences to deal with suspected cross-contamination and a sequencing artifact. For each public chain, a later analysis derived a clonal expansion index from normalized ranks of inferred template counts within each repertoire. A later analysis computed generation probabilities with a VDJ recombination model fitted to out-of-frame rearrangements, and checked the results against IGoR. In a later analysis, TCR-TCR, TCR-HLA and TCR-CMV co-occurrence was scored with hypergeometric tests, and a repertoire-size bias correction was applied to TCR pairs. In a later analysis, false discovery rates were estimated by permuting HLA or CMV assignments 20 times. In a later analysis, co-occurring TCRs were grouped with DBSCAN, and TCRdist sequence similarity was added when clustering was performed within HLA-allele-positive subsets. Repertoires with fewer than 30,000 or more than 120,000 public chains were left out of co-occurrence clustering, as were four to six repertoires with anomalous nucleotide sharing. TCRdb provides this immuneACCESS table in a form limited to in-frame rearrangements. Some clones are lacking; in checked studies, under half of them reflect an unresolved V gene, and why the rest are absent is not known. V and J calls and clone size are those listed in that table; D and trimming were worked out from the DNA. The table for this sample lists some 130,000 clones; around 80% of them were counted only once. The ten largest clonotypes hold approximately 8.8% of the sample.

Of note for this clone: Its antigen remains undetermined. No base quality values were provided; no much bigger clone lies one nucleotide off. This same CDR3 is encoded by further DNA sequences in the sample.

Overall study outcomes, separate from this receptor: While some public TCRs were present in many individuals, most TCR sequences turned up only very rarely across donors. Sequencing depth was assumed to be roughly uniform across donors in the presence/absence analyses, though that assumption may not hold. The study listed approximately 150 TCR beta chains as associated with cytomegalovirus. Only TCR beta chains were sequenced in this cohort, and the absence of alpha or paired-chain data limited detectable features. In a later analysis, some 18,000 TCR beta sequences were associated with specific HLA alleles at a false discovery rate of 0.05. The sequencing pipeline was judged likely to have produced a cluster of highly shared sequence variants as a technical artifact. CMV serostatus was the only immune exposure information available for the cohort. The classifier was reported to diagnose cytomegalovirus status with high specificity and sensitivity in both the original and validation cohorts. In a later analysis, HLA-associated TCR beta chains were found to be more clonally expanded and to have lower generation probabilities than equally common non-associated chains. In a later genetic analysis, a missense DCLRE1C variant was associated with V-gene and J-gene trimming of TCR beta chains, and the association was replicated in an independent cohort. A later genetic analysis reported fewer N-insertions in productive TCRs among donors in an Asian-associated ancestry cluster than the approximately 700-donor mean. A later analysis found that TCR association rates varied across HLA loci, with DRB1 alleles showing the most associated TCRs and HLA-C alleles the fewest. A few of the identified cytomegalovirus-associated TCR beta chains were confirmed in vitro to be specific for cytomegalovirus antigens. Over 15 rarely observed V segments, including chromosome 9 orphons, were excluded from the earlier analysis of about 500 of the donors because counts were too low. An earlier analysis of 587 of the donors showed that most TCR beta V segments appeared in productive rearrangements either about 90% or about 30% of the time, which broadly matched IMGT annotations. In a later analysis, most CMV-associated TCR beta chains were found to appear HLA-restricted, with HLA associations seemingly driven largely by CMV exposure. Correlated functional status among segregating V segments might be attributable to linkage disequilibrium, but an unknown experimental factor could not be ruled out. It was suggested by the authors that the approach could potentially be generalized to other disease states and immunological phenotypes. Because HLA typing was unavailable for some donors at each locus, only the typed subset was used in association tests. A further reported finding was that TCR beta sequences accurately predicted the HLA-A and HLA-B alleles for most subjects in the first cohort. In a later analysis, several top co-occurrence clusters were reported to appear linked to parvovirus B19, influenza, CMV and Epstein-Barr virus. When HLA alleles, especially DR and DQ, strongly co-occurred, attributing TCR associations to individual alleles was difficult.

The cohort comprised some 700 healthy bone marrow donors. At the time of sampling, all cohort members were nominally healthy, though unrecorded immune exposures were likely present. The donor was CMV seropositive and belonged to the group of 250 to 300 seropositive cohort members. Each donor provided a peripheral blood sample, and peripheral blood mononuclear cells were used for TCR beta sequencing. Genomic DNA was extracted from the blood cell samples with the Qiagen DNeasy Blood Extraction Kit. The sample taken for sequencing was PBMCs. The receptor was isolated from a woman aged 50 to 65 in good health and CMV-seropositive.

At the DNA level, the sequence is TGCGCCAGCAGCCCTGGACAGGGGGGAGAAAAACTGTTTTTT. It is translated as CASSPGQGGEKLFF. The V gene is TRBV5-1 and the J gene is TRBJ1-4; the central 10 bases match TRBD1. Inclusive of the bounding cysteine and phenylalanine, the CDR3 is 14 residues long. Only the CDR3 region is kept as DNA, spanning 42 bases read in frame from base 1. CDR1 and CDR2 are drawn from the germline V gene: SGHRS, YFSETQ. Unmatched junction bases come to 5, with V trimmed by 4 bases and J by 8 bases.